Sequencing of this T cell receptor beta chain was carried out in a study of shared clonotypes between healthy human individuals. The CDR3 totals 14 residues. CDR1 SNHLY and CDR2 FYNNEI come from the germline V gene. Trimming stripped 6 bases from V and 4 bases from J, with 13 bases between. Of note for this clone: This sample includes further DNA sequences coding for the same CDR3.

Assay execution proceeded at the deep level. Clones were read by immunoSEQ multiplex PCR, and TCRdb kept only the in-frame ones, dropping some. The table lists roughly 2.5 million clones, just over 90% of them singletons. The sequenced sample consisted of naive CD4+ T cells sorted from blood. This sample's subset: CD45RA+ positively selected. This clonotype was sampled from a man aged 18 to 30 in good health. This chain uses TRBV2 with TRBJ1-5; D may be TRBD1 (6 bases). CDR3: CASSGGSLNQPQHF. CDR3 nucleotides: TGTGCCAGCAGCGGGGGCAGCTTAAATCAGCCCCAGCATTTT. The entire variable domain, with the rest obtained from reference TRBV2 and TRBJ1-5, is as follows: EPEVTQTPSHQVTQMGQEVILRCVPISNHLYFYWYRQILGQKVEFLVSFYNNEISEKSEIFDDQFSVERPDGSNFTLKIRSTKLEDSAMYFCASSGGSLNQPQHFGDGTRLSIL.